This T cell receptor (beta chain) was captured by sequencing in a study of regulatory T cells in long-lasting Graves disease. Time point of the sample: persistent/refractory GD, antithyroid drugs over 5 years with positive TRAb. Making the TCR library involved RNA that had been extracted from PBMCs. Looked up from germline, CDR1 is MGHRA and CDR2 is YSYEKL. This CDR3 spans 15 amino acids. Trimming cost V 4 bases and J 2 bases; bases outside gene matches: 8. Broader study findings: Favoring TRBV28, TRBJ1-2 and TRBJ2-5 was a feature seen in persistent disease.

Sequencing libraries for TCR beta were prepared with iRepertoire HTBI primers and Arm-PCR of CDR3 regions. TCRdb processed the multiplex PCR reads anew with MiXCR; each CDR3 protein has one entry. This table holds some 330,000 distinct CDR3 sequences, around 23% found once. On this clonotype itself: Its target is unknown.

The chain is built from TRBV4-1 and TRBJ2-7, with 7 bases fitting TRBD1. The TCR originated in a woman aged 35 to 49 with Graves disease. This material consisted of peripheral blood mononuclear cells (PBMCs), taken when the disease was refractory, from a patient treated with antithyroid drugs. CDR3 DNA sequence: TGCGCCAGCAGCCCCTTCCGGGACAGCACCTACGAGCAGTACTTC. This sequence encodes CASSPFRDSTYEQYF.